This entry features one T cell receptor (beta chain) sequence. The data are from a study of molecular identifiers for immune sequencing clone quantification. The ends were cut back, 3 bases at V and 2 bases at J, with 10 bases in the middle. The CDR3 runs to 13 residues. Germline V gene sequence: CDR1 DFQATT, CDR2 SNEGSKA (reference sequence). TCRdb analysed the PCR reads with MiXCR anew, one entry per CDR3 protein. The profile shows approximately 550,000 distinct CDR3 sequences, roughly 25% of them singletons. This TCR was sampled from a human donor in good health. Some libraries in this study had Jurkat cell RNA spiked in. Sequencing used naive CD8+ T cells from blood, with Jurkat cell RNA spiked in. The sample's subset: FACS-sorted CD8+CD4-CCR7+CD45RA+ naive T cells. V is TRBV20-1 and J is TRBJ1-2; D may be TRBD1 (5 bases). The CDR3 reads CSASGHLNYGYTF. In DNA, the CDR3 is TGCAGTGCTAGTGGACACTTGAACTATGGCTACACCTTC.